What follows are 3 T cell receptor beta chains derived from one specimen sequenced in a study of graft-versus-host responses after intestinal transplantation. Sequencing used immunoSEQ multiplex PCR; TCRdb keeps in-frame clones, though not all of them. The sample consists of 9,000 to 10,000 clones, approximately 94% of them appearing once. The sequencing used PBMCs, collected 8 days after intestinal transplant. These receptors were obtained from a human patient who received an intestinal transplant, so some T cells may come from the graft donor.

V usage is TRBV6-5 and J usage is TRBJ2-7, with 11 bases that match TRBD2. CDR1 and CDR2 from the germline V gene are MNHEY and SVGAGI. The CDR3 runs to 16 residues. V was pared by 2 bases and J by 6 bases, with 9 bases of the junction left unmatched. In DNA, the CDR3 is TGTGCCAGCAGTTACCGACTAGCGGGGAAGTCGGGCGAGCAGTACTTC. Its protein is CASSYRLAGKSGEQYF.

The J gene is TRBJ2-3, the V gene TRBV4-1, with D perhaps matching TRBD1 or TRBD2 (5 bases each). The germline V gene encodes CDR1 MGHRA and CDR2 YSYEKL. This CDR3 is 13 amino acids long. V was shortened by 3 bases and J by 6 bases, with 10 bases between the two germline ends. This chain's CDR3 is CASSQDRGDTQYF. CDR3 nucleotide sequence: TGCGCCAGCAGCCAGGACCGGGGCGATACGCAGTATTTT.

This sequence joins TRBV5-1 and TRBJ2-3; 10 positions agree with TRBD2. J lost 4 bases, V lost 4 bases, and 9 bases had no gene match. The CDR3 contains 16 residues. Germline V gene sequence: CDR1 SGHRS, CDR2 YFSETQ. CDR3 amino acids: CASSPRGSGRSDTQYF. DNA of the CDR3: TGCGCCAGCAGCCCCCGGGGTAGCGGGAGGTCAGATACGCAGTATTTT.